This T cell receptor beta chain was captured by sequencing in a study of T cells in Graves' hyperthyroidism and ophthalmopathy. J was trimmed by 3 bases and V by 3 bases; bases with no gene match: 9. CDR1 is MGHRA and CDR2 is YSYEKL in the germline V gene. CDR3 size: 18 residues. This clonotype appeared a few times. Amplified regions were TCR beta CDR3 sequences from RNA transcripts. The HTBI primer set served for first-round RT-PCR of the TCR CDR3. In TCRdb, the multiplex PCR reads were re-called with MiXCR into one record per CDR3 protein. The sample contains 500,000 to 650,000 distinct CDR3 sequences, less than 20% of which appear only once.

The clonotype comes from a man aged 35-49 years with Graves' ophthalmopathy. The V call is TRBV4-1, the J call TRBJ1-4, with TRBD1 matching over 11 bases. The source material was blood. The CDR3 loop reads CASSHGQGAHLANEKLFF. In nucleotides, the CDR3 is TGCGCCAGCAGCCACGGACAGGGGGCGCATCTGGCTAATGAAAAACTGTTTTTT.